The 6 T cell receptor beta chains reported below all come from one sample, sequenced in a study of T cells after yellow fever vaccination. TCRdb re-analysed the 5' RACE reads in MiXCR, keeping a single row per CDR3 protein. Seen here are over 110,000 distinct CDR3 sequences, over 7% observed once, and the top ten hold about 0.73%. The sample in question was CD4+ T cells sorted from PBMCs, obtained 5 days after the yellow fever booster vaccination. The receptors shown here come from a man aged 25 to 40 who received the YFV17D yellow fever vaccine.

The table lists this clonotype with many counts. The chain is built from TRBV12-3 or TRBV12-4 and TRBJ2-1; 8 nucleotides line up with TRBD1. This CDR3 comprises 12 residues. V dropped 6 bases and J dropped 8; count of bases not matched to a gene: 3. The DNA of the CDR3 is TGTGCCAGCAGACAGGGGGGTTATGAGCAGTTCTTC. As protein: CASRQGGYEQFF.

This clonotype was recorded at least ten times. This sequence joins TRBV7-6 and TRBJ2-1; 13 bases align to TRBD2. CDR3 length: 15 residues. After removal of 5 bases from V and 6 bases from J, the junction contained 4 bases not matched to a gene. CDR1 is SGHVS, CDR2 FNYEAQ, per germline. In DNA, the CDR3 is TGTGCCAGCAGCACTAGCGGGAGGGCCTCCAATGAGCAGTTCTTC. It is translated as CASSTSGRASNEQFF.

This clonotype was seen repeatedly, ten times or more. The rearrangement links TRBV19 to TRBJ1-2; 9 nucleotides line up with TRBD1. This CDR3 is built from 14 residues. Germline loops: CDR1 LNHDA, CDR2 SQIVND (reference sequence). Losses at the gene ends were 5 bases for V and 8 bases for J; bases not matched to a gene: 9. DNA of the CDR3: TGTGCCAGTAGTTTCGAACAGGGGGCGGAAGGCTACACCTTC. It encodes CASSFEQGAEGYTF.

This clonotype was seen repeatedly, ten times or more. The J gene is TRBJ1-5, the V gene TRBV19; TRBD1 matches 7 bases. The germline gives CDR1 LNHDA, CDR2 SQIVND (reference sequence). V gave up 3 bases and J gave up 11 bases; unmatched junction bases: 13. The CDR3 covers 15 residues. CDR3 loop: CASSIDRVQSVTQHF. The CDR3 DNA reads TGTGCCAGTAGTATCGACAGGGTACAATCAGTGACCCAGCATTTT.

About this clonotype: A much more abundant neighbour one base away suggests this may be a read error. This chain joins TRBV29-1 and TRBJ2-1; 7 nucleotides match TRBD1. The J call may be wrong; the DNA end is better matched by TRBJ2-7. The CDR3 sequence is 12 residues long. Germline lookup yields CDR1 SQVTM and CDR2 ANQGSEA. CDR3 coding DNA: TGCAGCGCCAGACAGGGTGACAATGAGCAGTACTTC. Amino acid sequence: CSARQGDNEQYF.

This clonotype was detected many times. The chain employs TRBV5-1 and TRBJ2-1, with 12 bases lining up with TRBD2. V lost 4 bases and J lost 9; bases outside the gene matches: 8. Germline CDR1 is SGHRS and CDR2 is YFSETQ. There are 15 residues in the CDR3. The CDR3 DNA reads TGCGCCAGCAGCCTAACTAGCGGGAGGAACAGTGAGCAGTTCTTC. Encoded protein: CASSLTSGRNSEQFF.